The subject of this entry is one T cell receptor beta chain. Its antigen is not identified. CDR3 length: 15 residues. Germline assignment: CDR1 LNHDA and CDR2 SQIVND (reference sequence). V lost 3 bases and J 3 bases, leaving 14 bases between the germline ends. Clones were sequenced by immunoSEQ multiplex PCR, and TCRdb holds only the in-frame ones, with some missing. The table has 140,000 to 150,000 clones, about nine tenths seen once. These data come from a study of T cell responses to AZD1222 COVID-19 vaccine. Study at large: Analyses pooled second doses at about 4 or about 12 weeks. Whole-study findings and limits: Clonal diversity may have been underestimated, and the donors were mostly white British, with more females than males. At study baseline, merely five or six AZD1222 recipients were seropositive.

Here the sequenced sample was peripheral blood, taken on day 0 of AZD1222 vaccination. V and J are TRBV19 and TRBJ1-1; D is perhaps TRBD1 (5 bases). The source is an adult in good health. The CDR3 loop is CASSMQGSGDTEAFF. In DNA, the CDR3 is TGTGCCAGTAGTATGCAGGGTTCGGGGGACACTGAAGCTTTCTTT.